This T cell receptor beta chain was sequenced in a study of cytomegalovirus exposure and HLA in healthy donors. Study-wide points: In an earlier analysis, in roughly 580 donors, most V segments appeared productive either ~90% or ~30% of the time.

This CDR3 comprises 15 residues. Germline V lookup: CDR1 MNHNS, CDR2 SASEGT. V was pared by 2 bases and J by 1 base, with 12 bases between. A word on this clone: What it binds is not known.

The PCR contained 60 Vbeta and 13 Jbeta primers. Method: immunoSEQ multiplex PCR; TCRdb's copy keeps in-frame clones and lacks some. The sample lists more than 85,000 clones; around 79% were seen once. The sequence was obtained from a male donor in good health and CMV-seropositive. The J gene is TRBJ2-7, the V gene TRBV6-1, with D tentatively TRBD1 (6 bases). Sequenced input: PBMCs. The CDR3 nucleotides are TGTGCCAGCAGTGAACCCGGGGACAAATCCTACGAGCAGTACTTC. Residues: CASSEPGDKSYEQYF.